The 14 T cell receptor beta chains given below trace back to one sample, sequenced in a study of blood T cells in healthy people across ages. Alongside a J-beta primer mix, a sample-barcoded 5' primer served in a second PCR lasting about 6 to 12 cycles. TCRdb re-called the 5' RACE reads through MiXCR, storing one row per CDR3 protein. The data contain about 1.4 million distinct CDR3 sequences, roughly 60% of them seen just once; the ten biggest clones take up 6.5% to 8.5%. The sequencing sample was made of blood. The receptors shown here come from a man between 18 and 29 years old in good health.

J is TRBJ1-2 and V is TRBV7-9, with 10 bases that match TRBD1. The CDR3 runs 18 residues. Trimming cost V 2 bases and J 1 base; bases outside gene matches: 10. Germline-derived CDR1 and CDR2 are SEHNR and FQNEAQ (reference sequence). In DNA form, the CDR3 reads TGTGCCAGCAGCTTACCTCGACAGGGGGCTTTTTTTAACTATGGCTACACCTTC. Its protein product is CASSLPRQGAFFNYGYTF.

There are a few counts of this clonotype. The rearrangement joins TRBV11-2 to TRBJ2-5; 7 nucleotides align to TRBD1. The CDR3 is 16 amino acids. V shed 4 bases and J 2 bases; nucleotides not matched to a gene: 10. Germline V gene data show CDR1 as SGHAT and CDR2 as FQNNGV. CDR3 protein: CASSYYTVQGQETQYF. CDR3 in DNA: TGTGCCAGCAGCTACTATACCGTACAGGGGCAAGAGACCCAGTACTTC.

The chain employs TRBV15 and TRBJ2-1; D ambiguous. The germline V and J ends were trimmed by 0 bases and 6 bases, with 9 bases remaining between them. The length of the CDR3 is 14 residues. Germline lookup yields CDR1 LNHNV and CDR2 YYDKDF (reference sequence). The CDR3 is CATSRDRLSNEQFF. The CDR3 DNA is TGTGCCACCAGCAGAGATCGCCTTTCCAATGAGCAGTTCTTC. Supplemented by reference TRBV15 and TRBJ2-1, the full variable domain reads DAMVIQNPRYQVTQFGKPVTLSCSQTLNHNVMYWYQQKSSQAPKLLFHYYDKDFNNEADTPDNFQSRRPNTSFCFLDIRSPGLGDTAMYLCATSRDRLSNEQFFGPGTRLTVL.

The chain couples TRBV6-5 to TRBJ1-2; no clear D gene. Germline V gene data show CDR1 as MNHEY and CDR2 as SVGAGI. With 5 bases removed from V and 7 bases from J, the gap between germline ends came to 8 bases. The CDR3 totals 11 residues. The CDR3 here is CASSAGVGYTF. Here the CDR3 DNA reads TGTGCCAGCAGTGCCGGGGTTGGCTACACCTTC.

CDR3 sequence: CSAPVDRDEQYF. CDR3 in DNA: TGCAGTGCTCCAGTGGACAGGGACGAGCAGTACTTC. The chain recombines TRBV20-1 with TRBJ2-5; 8 nucleotides match TRBD1. The DNA end favors TRBJ2-7, so the J call may be wrong. CDR3 length: 12 amino acids. CDR1 and CDR2 from the germline V gene are DFQATT and SNEGSKA (reference sequence).

This clonotype was seen a few times. The V call is TRBV7-2, the J call TRBJ2-2; a possible D gene is TRBD2 (7 bases). The CDR3 is 15 amino acids. Germline CDR1 and CDR2: SGHTA and FQGNSA. V was clipped by 9 bases and J by 3 bases, with 17 bases between them. The CDR3 region is CASTWGGPDTGELFF. CDR3 coding DNA: TGTGCCAGTACCTGGGGGGGCCCGGACACCGGGGAGCTGTTTTTT.

This chain links TRBV10-3 with TRBJ2-3; D unclear. CDR3 size: 15 residues. Trimming took off 2 bases at V and 2 bases at J, with 11 bases between the two ends. Per germline, CDR1 ENHRY and CDR2 SYGVKD. The CDR3 spells CAISEEEIFTDTQYF. Here the CDR3 DNA reads TGTGCCATCAGTGAGGAAGAAATATTCACAGATACGCAGTATTTT.

This clonotype was observed a few times. V gene TRBV7-9 combines with J gene TRBJ2-3; a weak D match, TRBD2 (6 bases). CDR3 length: 15 residues. Germline values: CDR1 SEHNR, CDR2 FQNEAQ (reference sequence). The V end was cut by 5 bases, the J end by 10 bases, with 22 bases between. CDR3: CASSDRRDSYRAQYF. The CDR3 nucleotides read TGTGCCAGCAGCGACCGCCGGGACTCTTATAGGGCGCAGTATTTT.

This chain connects TRBV15 to TRBJ2-5; TRBD2 matches 8 bases. V gave up 2 bases and J gave up 11 bases; unmatched junction bases: 22. Germline-derived CDR1 and CDR2 are LNHNV and YYDKDF (reference sequence). The CDR3 covers 18 residues. This chain's CDR3 is CATSRWPRAAGDYNEQYF. DNA for the CDR3: TGTGCCACCAGCAGATGGCCGCGGGCAGCGGGAGATTACAATGAGCAGTACTTC.

The CDR3 region is CASSFGKGDTQYF. The CDR3 region has the DNA TGTGCCAGCAGTTTTGGTAAAGGAGATACGCAGTATTTT. This rearrangement joins TRBV27 to TRBJ2-3; D is unclear. V dropped 3 bases and J dropped 5 bases, with 9 bases sitting between them. The CDR3 is 13 amino acids. Germline V gene data show CDR1 as MNHEY and CDR2 as SMNVEV (reference sequence).

The J gene is TRBJ2-7, the V gene TRBV27; TRBD2 agrees at 8 bases. Per germline, CDR1 MNHEY and CDR2 SMNVEV (reference sequence). The CDR3 has 15 amino acids. V dropped 2 bases and J dropped 1; count of bases not matched to a gene: 4. The CDR3 spells CASSLTGGRSYEQYF. CDR3 bases: TGTGCCAGCAGTTTAACGGGCGGGAGGTCCTACGAGCAGTACTTC.

This rearrangement joins TRBV3-1 to TRBJ2-3; no definite D call. The germline V and J ends were trimmed by 4 bases and 0 bases, with 14 bases remaining between them. Per the germline V gene, CDR1 is LGHDT and CDR2 is YNNKEL (reference sequence). CDR3 length: 16 amino acids. The CDR3 DNA reads TGTGCCAGCAGCCCTCGGCTGGATTACAGCACAGATACGCAGTATTTT. Protein sequence: CASSPRLDYSTDTQYF.

The chain joins TRBV6-2 or TRBV6-3 to TRBJ1-6, with 8 bases aligning to TRBD1. This CDR3 spans 24 amino acids. Germline trimming cut 5 bases from V and 0 bases from J; bases unmatched to any gene: 27. The germline gives CDR1 MNHEY, CDR2 SVGEGT. CDR3: CASSQTGATPAGIYGSSYNSPLHF. In nucleotides, the CDR3 is TGTGCCAGCAGTCAGACAGGGGCAACCCCGGCGGGGATTTATGGAAGCTCCTATAATTCACCCCTCCACTTT.

The chain employs TRBV12-3 or TRBV12-4 and TRBJ2-5, with TRBD1 identical over 7 bases. This CDR3 comprises 13 residues. The junction had 12 bases not matched to a gene; V was cut back by 6 bases and J by 11 bases. CDR3 protein: CASRGHRGNEQYF. DNA for the CDR3: TGTGCCAGCAGAGGTCACAGGGGCAATGAGCAGTACTTC.